A single sample gave rise to the 30 T cell receptor beta chains below, sequenced in a study of T cells in Graves' hyperthyroidism and ophthalmopathy. RNA transcripts gave rise to amplified TCR beta CDR3 regions. Carried out on the TCR CDR3, a first-round RT-PCR used the HTBI primer set. TCRdb reprocessed the multiplex PCR reads via MiXCR and lists one record per CDR3 protein. This sample has a few hundred thousand distinct CDR3 sequences, with more than 20% found just once. Material for sequencing was blood. The receptor set was obtained from a man aged 18 to 30 with Graves' hyperthyroidism.

This clonotype was seen repeatedly, ten times or more. The rearrangement joins TRBV10-3 to TRBJ1-1; weak D call: TRBD1 (5 bases). Germline CDR1 and CDR2: ENHRY and SYGVKD. Deletions cut 2 bases from V and 3 bases from J, with 10 bases between. The CDR3 extends over 14 amino acids. The CDR3 loop is CAISEAQEHTEAFF. The DNA of the CDR3 is TGTGCCATCAGTGAGGCACAGGAACACACTGAAGCTTTCTTT.

This clonotype was picked up many times. The V call is TRBV12-3 or TRBV12-4, the J call TRBJ1-6, with a weak D call TRBD1 (6 bases). The CDR3 loop spans 13 amino acids. Deletions cut 7 bases from V and 9 bases from J, with 13 bases between. The CDR3 bases are TGTGCCAGCAAGGAAGGGGGAGGTTCACCCCTCCACTTT. Translating it yields CASKEGGGSPLHF.

This sequence joins TRBV28 and TRBJ2-5, with 11 nucleotides matching TRBD2. The J segment lost 3 bases and the V segment lost 7 bases, leaving 7 bases of the junction unmatched. Germline CDR1 reads MDHEN; CDR2 reads SYDVKM. There are 15 residues in the CDR3. The CDR3 DNA reads TGTGCCAGCACCTCGGGACTAGCGGTCGAAGAGACCCAGTACTTC. Its translation is CASTSGLAVEETQYF.

The CDR3 coding sequence is TGCAGCGCTTTTAGACAGGGGGCCATGAACACTGAAGCTTTCTTT. Amino acid sequence: CSAFRQGAMNTEAFF. V usage is TRBV29-1 and J usage is TRBJ1-1; 10 nucleotides align to TRBD1. V lost 7 bases and J lost 0; bases outside the gene matches: 8. Germline CDR1 reads SQVTM; CDR2 reads ANQGSEA. The CDR3 contains 15 residues.

This clonotype has at least ten counts. The rearrangement links TRBV28 to TRBJ2-5; no clear D. Germline CDR1 reads MDHEN; CDR2 reads SYDVKM. The CDR3 covers 11 residues. The V end was cut by 6 bases, the J end by 3 bases, with 5 bases between. CDR3 DNA sequence: TGTGCCAGCAGCAGGAAAGAGACCCAGTACTTC. This translates into CASSRKETQYF.

In this sample, this clonotype turned up many times. The V call is TRBV9, the J call TRBJ1-1; D perhaps matches TRBD1 (5 bases). Germline V gene lookup returns CDR1 SGDLS and CDR2 YYNGEE. CDR3 size: 15 residues. V shed 4 bases and J shed 4 bases, with 17 bases lying between them. As DNA, the CDR3 is TGTGCCAGCAGCCCATCACGGGGGTGGGGCACTGAAGCTTTCTTT. Protein sequence: CASSPSRGWGTEAFF.

The sample holds a few counts of this clonotype. This clone may be a read error of a much larger clone one base away. The chain joins TRBV6-1 to TRBJ2-7; tentative D call: TRBD2 (6 bases). The germline CDR1 and CDR2 sequences are MNHNS and SASEGT. The CDR3 has 12 residues. V dropped 9 bases and J dropped 9 bases, with 18 bases sitting between them. The CDR3 DNA follows: TGTGCCAGTGGGGACGGGCGTAGCGGGCAGTACTTC. It is translated as CASGDGRSGQYF.

The chain employs TRBV12-3 or TRBV12-4 and TRBJ2-5; TRBD2 agrees at 8 bases. Losses at the gene ends were 4 bases for V and 5 bases for J; bases not matched to a gene: 3. CDR3 length equals 13 residues. CDR3 bases: TGTGCCAGCAGTTCTCGACTAGCGGAGACCCAGTACTTC. Its translation: CASSSRLAETQYF.

This clonotype was detected ten times or more. V gene TRBV19 combines with J gene TRBJ1-2, with no clear D. The CDR3 runs to 11 residues. Trimming cost V 6 bases and J 3 bases, with 5 bases left between them. Germline V lookup: CDR1 LNHDA, CDR2 SQIVND (reference sequence). The CDR3 bases are TGTGCCAGTAGAGACTACTATGGCTACACCTTC. It specifies CASRDYYGYTF.

In its sample, this clonotype was seen a few times. The chain has TRBV20-1 and TRBJ1-5, with TRBD1 matching 7 bases. The CDR3 has 14 residues. Germline CDR1 reads DFQATT; CDR2 reads SNEGSKA (reference sequence). Germline trimming cut 5 bases from V and 4 bases from J; bases unmatched to any gene: 8. In nucleotides, the CDR3 is TGCAGTGCTCAAAGGGGGCCGAAAAATCAGCCCCAGCATTTT. Protein sequence: CSAQRGPKNQPQHF.

This clonotype came up many times. The chain recombines TRBV11-2 with TRBJ1-1, with D unclear. CDR3 length: 13 amino acids. Trimming removed 0 bases at V and 3 bases at J, with 5 bases between. Germline V CDR1 and CDR2: SGHAT, FQNNGV. CDR3 sequence: CASSLDGYTEAFF. CDR3 bases: TGTGCCAGCAGCTTAGACGGGTACACTGAAGCTTTCTTT.

This clonotype was counted many times. The chain uses TRBV12-3 or TRBV12-4 and TRBJ1-2; 9 nucleotides match TRBD1. J was trimmed by 6 bases and V by 4 bases; bases with no gene match: 9. CDR3 size: 15 residues. DNA for the CDR3: TGTGCCAGCAGTTCTACCGGACAGGGGTTTGATGGCTACACCTTC. Its translation is CASSSTGQGFDGYTF.

This clonotype has ten or more counts. The gene calls are TRBV28 and TRBJ1-3, with 7 bases matching TRBD1. Trimming removed 3 bases from V and 4 bases from J; junction bases left unmatched: 6. The CDR3 contains 15 residues. In germline, CDR1 is MDHEN, CDR2 SYDVKM. CDR3 bases: TGTGCCAGCAGTTTCTCCAGGGGGACCGGAAACACCATATATTTT. Protein product: CASSFSRGTGNTIYF.

The CDR3 region has the DNA TGTGCCAGCAGGGGTATCCGGGACAGGGGTGACTATGGCTACACCTTC. Translating gives CASRGIRDRGDYGYTF. The gene calls are TRBV6-1 and TRBJ1-2; 10 bases match TRBD1. After removal of 6 bases from V and 3 bases from J, the junction contained 10 bases not matched to a gene. The length of the CDR3 is 16 residues. Germline CDR1 MNHNS, CDR2 SASEGT.

This clonotype was counted between two and nine times. The chain links TRBV14 to TRBJ2-7; 10 bases agree with TRBD2. The length of the CDR3 is 17 residues. With V trimmed by 1 base and J by 2 bases, 8 bases remained unmatched. Germline CDR1 SGHDN, CDR2 FVKESK. The chain's CDR3 is CASSQGSLAGGPYEQYF. CDR3 coding DNA: TGTGCCAGCAGCCAAGGGTCCTTAGCGGGGGGCCCCTACGAGCAGTACTTC.

This clonotype was counted ten times or more. The chain employs TRBV27 and TRBJ1-5; D ambiguous. Trimming removed 8 bases from V and 1 base from J, with 18 bases in between. This CDR3 is 16 amino acids long. CDR1 is MNHEY, CDR2 SMNVEV, per germline (reference sequence). The CDR3 loop is CASASFGLLSNQPQHF. The CDR3 region has the DNA TGTGCCAGCGCTAGTTTCGGGCTGCTAAGCAATCAGCCCCAGCATTTT.

This clonotype was seen repeatedly, ten times or more. The chain is built from TRBV5-1 and TRBJ1-2; D is undetermined. Trimming removed 3 bases at V and 3 bases at J, with 15 bases between. The V gene's germline CDR1 is SGHRS and CDR2 YFSETQ. This CDR3 contains 15 residues. CDR3: CASSSGSNRYYGYTF. In DNA form, the CDR3 reads TGCGCCAGCAGCTCCGGGAGCAACCGGTACTATGGCTACACCTTC.

The V call is TRBV12-3 or TRBV12-4, the J call TRBJ2-4; D gene unclear. CDR3 length: 15 amino acids. V lost 3 bases, J lost 8 bases, and 17 bases lay in between. CDR3 in DNA: TGTGCCAGCAGTTTTGGCTCGTCCTTCAAGGACATTCAGTACTTC. Its translation: CASSFGSSFKDIQYF.

This sequence joins TRBV12-5 and TRBJ1-3; D might be TRBD1 (5 bases). Germline CDR1 reads LGHNT; CDR2 reads FRNRAP. This CDR3 has 14 residues. V lost 8 bases to trimming and J lost 4 bases, with 15 bases between them. The CDR3 coding sequence is TGTGCTAGTATTGGGGGTTTTTCCGGAAACACCATATATTTT. It yields the protein CASIGGFSGNTIYF.

This chain joins TRBV7-2 and TRBJ2-5; a possible D gene is TRBD1 (6 bases). Germline assignment: CDR1 SGHTA and CDR2 FQGNSA. CDR3 length: 15 residues. The V gene lost 1 base and the J gene lost 2 bases, with 11 bases spanning the gap. This CDR3 reads CASSLGPGTQETQYF. In DNA, the CDR3 is TGTGCCAGCAGCTTAGGCCCCGGGACACAAGAGACCCAGTACTTC. The full variable domain, in which reference TRBV7-2 and TRBJ2-5 provide the parts outside the CDR3, is GAGVSQSPSNKVTEKGKDVELRCDPISGHTALYWYRQSLGQGLEFLIYFQGNSAPDKSGLPSDRFSAERTGGSVSTLTIQRTQQEDSAVYLCASSLGPGTQETQYFGPGTRLLVL.

This clonotype was picked up many times. V gene TRBV12-3 or TRBV12-4 combines with J gene TRBJ1-1; TRBD1 matches 11 bases. J was trimmed by 5 bases and V by 7 bases; bases with no gene match: 12. CDR3 size: 16 residues. The CDR3 DNA reads as TGTGCCAGCACCCCCTATTCCGGGACAGGGGGGACTGAAGCTTTCTTT. This translates into CASTPYSGTGGTEAFF.

The genes are TRBV2 and TRBJ2-2; D might be TRBD2 (5 bases). CDR1 is SNHLY and CDR2 is FYNNEI in the germline V gene. Trimming pared 10 bases from V and 1 base from J, leaving 13 bases between. The CDR3 is 14 residues long. This CDR3 is CAKAGEGNTGELFF. DNA for the CDR3: TGTGCCAAAGCAGGAGAGGGGAACACCGGGGAGCTGTTTTTT.

The gene calls are TRBV11-2 and TRBJ2-2; 10 bases agree with TRBD2. The germline CDR1 and CDR2 sequences are SGHAT and FQNNGV. The V and J ends lost 5 bases and 6 bases, in that order; junction bases with no gene match: 9. CDR3 length equals 16 residues. The CDR3 region has the DNA TGTGCCAGCAGCCCCAGCGGGGGGGCAGACGCCGGGGAGCTGTTTTTT. This sequence encodes CASSPSGGADAGELFF. The full variable domain, its missing parts supplied by reference TRBV11-2 and TRBJ2-2, is EAGVAQSPRYKIIEKRQSVAFWCNPISGHATLYWYQQILGQGPKLLIQFQNNGVVDDSQLPKDRFSAERLKGVDSTLKIQPAKLEDSAVYLCASSPSGGADAGELFFGEGSRLTVL.

The gene calls are TRBV7-9 and TRBJ1-6; no reliable D call. The germline V gene has CDR1 SEHNR and CDR2 FQNEAQ (reference sequence). This CDR3 has 16 residues. The V gene lost 2 bases and the J gene lost 8 bases, with 16 bases spanning the gap. Here the CDR3 reads CASSLPVMTNHSPLHF. The CDR3 region has the DNA TGTGCCAGCAGCTTACCTGTGATGACAAATCATTCACCCCTCCACTTT.

In this sample, this clonotype turned up many times. The chain joins TRBV6-1 to TRBJ2-5; TRBD1 is a possible D gene (5 bases). The CDR3 spans 13 residues. Germline V gene lookup returns CDR1 MNHNS and CDR2 SASEGT. The V and J ends lost 5 bases and 4 bases respectively, with 11 bases between them. The CDR3 protein is CASSNAGSETQYF. DNA of the CDR3: TGTGCCAGCAGTAACGCAGGGTCAGAGACCCAGTACTTC.

As to this clonotype: It may be a read error: a sequence one base away is much more abundant. This chain joins TRBV19 and TRBJ2-5; D is unresolved. In germline, CDR1 is LNHDA, CDR2 SQIVND (reference sequence). V lost 8 bases, J lost 4 bases, and 14 bases lay in between. The CDR3 contains 13 residues. The CDR3 nucleotides read TGTGCCAGTGCCGGGTCTAGGCGAGAGACCCAGTACTTC. This codes for CASAGSRRETQYF.

The V call is TRBV11-2, the J call TRBJ2-2; 11 bases match TRBD2. Germline V lookup: CDR1 SGHAT, CDR2 FQNNGV. The V gene end was trimmed by 5 bases and the J gene end by 4 bases; junction bases not matched to a gene: 12. There are 18 residues in the CDR3. The DNA for the CDR3 is TGTGCCAGCAGCACCCTACTAGCGGGGGCGGCTCTCACCGGGGAGCTGTTTTTT. It specifies CASSTLLAGAALTGELFF.

This clonotype was seen ten or more times. Compared with germline, one end of the junction differs, possibly owing to a read error. The V and J genes are TRBV6-1 and TRBJ1-3; TRBD1 might be the D (6 bases). The length of the CDR3 is 13 residues. Germline assignment: CDR1 MNHNS and CDR2 SASEGT. CDR3 in amino acids: CASREQQGTTIYF. The DNA for the CDR3 is TGTGCCAGCAGGGAACAACAGGGAACCACCATATATTTT.

The V and J genes are TRBV12-3 or TRBV12-4 and TRBJ2-2, with TRBD2 matching over 10 bases. The CDR3 is 16 residues long. Trimming at V came to 6 bases and at J to 2 bases, leaving 6 bases not matched to a gene. The CDR3 DNA reads as TGTGCCAGCAGCGAAGGACTAGCGGCAAACACCGGGGAGCTGTTTTTT. The encoded protein is CASSEGLAANTGELFF.

At least ten counts were recorded for this clonotype. This chain joins TRBV7-3 and TRBJ1-1; D is undetermined. Germline values: CDR1 SGHTA, CDR2 FQGTGA. The CDR3 runs to 13 residues. V was shortened by 7 bases and J by 1 base, with 10 bases between the two germline ends. The CDR3 here is CASTLGENTEAFF. The CDR3 DNA reads TGTGCCAGCACCCTAGGAGAGAACACTGAAGCTTTCTTT.